Included here is one T cell receptor beta chain sequence, with context. Unmatched junction bases numbered 12, after V lost 0 bases and J lost 7 bases. The CDR3 is 15 residues long. The V gene's germline CDR1 is GTSNPN and CDR2 SVGIG (reference sequence). The source of the sample is a study of blood T cell repertoires in COVID-19. Overall study: The United States, Italy and Spain supplied acute and convalescent COVID-19 samples. Sources were T cells, B-cell-depleted T cells, or PBMCs; the material itself was cDNA or gDNA.

Authors' analysis steps: The assay estimated nucleated cells by amplifying reference gene primers. Clones were read by immunoSEQ multiplex PCR, and TCRdb kept only the in-frame ones, dropping some. The D gene and trimming were derived from the DNA, and the V and J assignments and clone size from that table. This table has about 130,000 clones, about 74% appearing once. The chain has TRBV30 and TRBJ2-7, with 7 bases identical to TRBD2. The receptor comes from a man in his 60s with acute or convalescent COVID-19. The sequenced material came from peripheral blood. CDR3 nucleotides: TGTGCCTGGAGTGTTCTAGCGGCCCGGCTCGGGGAGCAGTACTTC. This translates into CAWSVLAARLGEQYF.